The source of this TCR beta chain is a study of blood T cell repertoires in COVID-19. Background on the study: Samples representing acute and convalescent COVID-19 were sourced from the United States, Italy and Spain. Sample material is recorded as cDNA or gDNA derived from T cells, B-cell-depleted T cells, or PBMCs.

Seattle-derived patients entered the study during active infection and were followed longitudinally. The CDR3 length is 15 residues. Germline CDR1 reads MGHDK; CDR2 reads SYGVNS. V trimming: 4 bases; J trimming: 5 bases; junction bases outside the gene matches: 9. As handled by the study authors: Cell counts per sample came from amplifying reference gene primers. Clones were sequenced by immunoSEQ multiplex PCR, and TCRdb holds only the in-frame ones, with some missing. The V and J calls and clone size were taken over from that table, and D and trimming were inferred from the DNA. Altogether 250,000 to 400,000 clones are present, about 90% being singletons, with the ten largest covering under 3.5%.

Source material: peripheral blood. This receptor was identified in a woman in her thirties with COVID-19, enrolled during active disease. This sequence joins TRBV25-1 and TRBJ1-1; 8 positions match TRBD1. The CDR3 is CASSGRGQGRTEAFF. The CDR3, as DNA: TGTGCCAGCAGTGGCAGAGGACAGGGAAGAACTGAAGCTTTCTTT.